This TCR beta chain originates from a study of technical replicates of blood from several donors. V gave up 4 bases and J gave up 2 bases; unmatched junction bases: 5. The CDR3 totals 15 residues. Germline CDR1 is SGHRS and CDR2 is YFSETQ. TCRdb's table, derived via immunoSEQ multiplex PCR, lists solely in-frame clones and lacks some. The table includes 66,000 or so clones, 95% to 98% detected once. The TCR originated in a human donor in good health. Sequenced material: T cells isolated from PBMCs. This chain connects TRBV5-1 to TRBJ1-3; 8 bases match TRBD1. DNA for the CDR3: TGCGCCAGCAGCCCGGGACAGGTAACTGGAAACACCATATATTTT. Translated: CASSPGQVTGNTIYF.